A selection of T cell receptor beta chains follows, all from one sample in a study of T cells in tumors after PD-1 blockade. This table comes from immunoSEQ multiplex PCR, and its TCRdb copy is limited to in-frame clones, with some not included. The sample records roughly 25,000 clones, about 82% being singletons. The source material was PBMCs, sampled after anti-PD-1 treatment. The receptors were sampled from a human donor with basal cell carcinoma. CDR3s leave out the opening cysteine and the closing phenylalanine or tryptophan. Fields, in order: J gene, V gene, CDR3 protein.

J: TRBJ1-6
V: TRBV12-3/TRBV12-4
CDR3: ASRPRGSPLH

J: TRBJ1-2
V: TRBV14
CDR3: ASSQGPWGYT

J: TRBJ1-3
V: TRBV5-8
CDR3: ASSPGGTGSLSFGNTIY

J: TRBJ2-3
V: TRBV7-2
CDR3: ASSPVAGRGDTQY

J: TRBJ2-7
V: TRBV16
CDR3: ASRDWGGRRYEQY

J: TRBJ2-3
V: TRBV9
CDR3: ASSVAGGGSPDTQY

J: TRBJ1-1
V: TRBV29-1
CDR3: SLRLQGNTEAF

J: TRBJ1-5
V: TRBV25-1
CDR3: ASGPDASNQPQH

J: TRBJ1-3
V: TRBV30
CDR3: AWSVLGRAGGNTIY

J: TRBJ1-2
V: TRBV4-1
CDR3: ASSQEAELGYGYT

J: TRBJ1-1
V: TRBV19
CDR3: ASSALGGRTEAF

J: TRBJ2-3
V: TRBV27
CDR3: ASSFERGKSTDTQY

J: TRBJ1-6
V: TRBV5-5
CDR3: ASSLETVDNSPLH

J: TRBJ2-1
V: TRBV30
CDR3: AWRRGLAGGLYEQF

J: TRBJ1-6
V: TRBV6-6
CDR3: ASSFDRDPGNSPLH

J: TRBJ1-2
V: TRBV20-1
CDR3: SALLGSGYT

J: TRBJ1-3
V: TRBV12-3/TRBV12-4
CDR3: ASSFEGGNTIY

J: TRBJ2-5
V: TRBV18
CDR3: ASSPPRGLQETQY

J: TRBJ2-2
V: TRBV15
CDR3: ATSSSQGANTGELF